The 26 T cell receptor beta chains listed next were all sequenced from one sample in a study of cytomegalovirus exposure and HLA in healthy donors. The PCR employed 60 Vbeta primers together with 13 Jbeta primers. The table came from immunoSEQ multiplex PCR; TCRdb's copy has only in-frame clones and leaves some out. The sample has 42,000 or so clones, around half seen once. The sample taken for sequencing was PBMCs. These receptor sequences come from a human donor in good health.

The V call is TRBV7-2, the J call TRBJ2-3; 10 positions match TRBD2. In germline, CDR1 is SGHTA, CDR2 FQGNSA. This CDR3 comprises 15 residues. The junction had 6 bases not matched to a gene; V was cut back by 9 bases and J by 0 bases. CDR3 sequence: CASTTSGASTDTQYF. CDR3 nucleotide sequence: TGTGCCAGTACCACTAGCGGGGCGAGCACAGATACGCAGTATTTT. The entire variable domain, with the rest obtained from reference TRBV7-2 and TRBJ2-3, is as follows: GAGVSQSPSNKVTEKGKDVELRCDPISGHTALYWYRQSLGQGLEFLIYFQGNSAPDKSGLPSDRFSAERTGGSVSTLTIQRTQQEDSAVYLCASTTSGASTDTQYFGPGTRLTVL.

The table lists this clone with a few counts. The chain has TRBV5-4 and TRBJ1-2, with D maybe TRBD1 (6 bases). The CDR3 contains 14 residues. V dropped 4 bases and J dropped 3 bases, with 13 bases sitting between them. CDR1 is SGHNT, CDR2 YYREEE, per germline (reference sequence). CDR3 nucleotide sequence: TGTGCCAGCAGCCAAGCGGCAGGGGACTATGGCTACACCTTC. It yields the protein CASSQAAGDYGYTF.

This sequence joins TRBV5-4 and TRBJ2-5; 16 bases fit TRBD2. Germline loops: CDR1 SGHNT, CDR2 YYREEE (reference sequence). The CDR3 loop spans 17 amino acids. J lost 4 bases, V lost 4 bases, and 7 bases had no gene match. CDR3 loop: CASSQGLAGGPGETQYF. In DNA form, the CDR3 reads TGTGCCAGCAGCCAGGGACTAGCGGGAGGGCCGGGAGAGACCCAGTACTTC.

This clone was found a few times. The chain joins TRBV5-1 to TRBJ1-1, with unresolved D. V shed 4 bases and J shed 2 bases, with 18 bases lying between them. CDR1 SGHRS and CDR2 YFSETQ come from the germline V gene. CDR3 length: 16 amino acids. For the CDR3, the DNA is TGCGCCAGCAGCCCACATACAGACACAACAAACACTGAAGCTTTCTTT. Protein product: CASSPHTDTTNTEAFF.

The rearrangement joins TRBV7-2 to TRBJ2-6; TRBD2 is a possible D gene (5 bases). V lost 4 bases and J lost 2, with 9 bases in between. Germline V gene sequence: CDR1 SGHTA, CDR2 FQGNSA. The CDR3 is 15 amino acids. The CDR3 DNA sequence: TGTGCCAGCAGCTCGGACGGGACTGGGGCCAACGTCCTGACTTTC. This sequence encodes CASSSDGTGANVLTF.

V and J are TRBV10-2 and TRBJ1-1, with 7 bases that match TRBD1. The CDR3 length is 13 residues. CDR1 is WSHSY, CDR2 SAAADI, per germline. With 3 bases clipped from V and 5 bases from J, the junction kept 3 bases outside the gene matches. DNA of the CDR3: TGCGCCAGCAGTGATAACAGGGGAACTGAAGCTTTCTTT. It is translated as CASSDNRGTEAFF.

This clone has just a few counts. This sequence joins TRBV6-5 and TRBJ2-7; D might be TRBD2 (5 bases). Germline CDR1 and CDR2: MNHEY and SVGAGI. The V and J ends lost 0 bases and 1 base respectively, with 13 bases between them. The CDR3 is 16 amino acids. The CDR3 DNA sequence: TGTGCCAGCAGTTACTCGGGGAGCGGAGCTTCCTACGAGCAGTACTTC. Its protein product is CASSYSGSGASYEQYF.

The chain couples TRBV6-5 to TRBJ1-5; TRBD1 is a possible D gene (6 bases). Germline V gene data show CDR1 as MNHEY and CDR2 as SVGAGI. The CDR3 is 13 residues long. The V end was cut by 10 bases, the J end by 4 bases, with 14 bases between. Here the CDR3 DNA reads TGTGCCAACACTACAGGGAAGAATCAGCCCCAGCATTTT. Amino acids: CANTTGKNQPQHF.

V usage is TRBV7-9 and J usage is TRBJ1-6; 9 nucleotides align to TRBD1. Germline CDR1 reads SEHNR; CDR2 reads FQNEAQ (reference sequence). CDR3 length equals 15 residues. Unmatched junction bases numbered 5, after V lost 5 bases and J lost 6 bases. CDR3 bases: TGTGCCAGCAGCACGCGACAGGGGGGTAATTCACCCCTCCACTTT. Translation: CASSTRQGGNSPLHF.

CDR3 residues: CAISGGLGGRNTEAFF. CDR3 in DNA: TGTGCCATCAGTGGGGGCTTGGGTGGGCGGAACACTGAAGCTTTCTTT. The chain has TRBV10-3 and TRBJ1-1; tentatively, D is TRBD1 (5 bases). This CDR3 is built from 16 residues. From germline, CDR1 is ENHRY and CDR2 SYGVKD. V gave up 4 bases and J gave up 1 base, with 16 bases separating them.

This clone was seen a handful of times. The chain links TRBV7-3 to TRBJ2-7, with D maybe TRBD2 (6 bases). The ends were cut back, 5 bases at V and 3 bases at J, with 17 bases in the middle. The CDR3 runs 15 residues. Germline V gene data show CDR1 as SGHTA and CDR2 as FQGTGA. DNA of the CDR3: TGTGCCAGCAGCCCTCGTGCGGGGCGATACTACGAGCAGTACTTC. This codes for CASSPRAGRYYEQYF.

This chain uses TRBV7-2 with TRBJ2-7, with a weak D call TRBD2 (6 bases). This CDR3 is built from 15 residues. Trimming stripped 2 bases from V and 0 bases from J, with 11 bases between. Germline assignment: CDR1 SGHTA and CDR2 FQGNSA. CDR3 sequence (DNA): TGTGCCAGCAGCTTAAGGGCGGGAAACTCCTACGAGCAGTACTTC. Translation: CASSLRAGNSYEQYF.

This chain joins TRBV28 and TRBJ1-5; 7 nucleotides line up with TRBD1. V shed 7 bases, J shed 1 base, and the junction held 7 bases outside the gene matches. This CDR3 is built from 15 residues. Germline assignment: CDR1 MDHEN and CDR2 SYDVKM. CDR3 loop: CASKNRGTSNQPQHF. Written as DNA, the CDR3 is TGTGCCAGCAAAAACAGGGGCACGAGCAATCAGCCCCAGCATTTT.

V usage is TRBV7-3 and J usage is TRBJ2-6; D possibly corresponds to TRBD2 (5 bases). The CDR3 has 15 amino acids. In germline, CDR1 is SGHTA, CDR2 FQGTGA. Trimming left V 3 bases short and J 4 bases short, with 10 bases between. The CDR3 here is CASSLGLAGANVLTF. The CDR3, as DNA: TGTGCCAGCAGCTTGGGATTAGCGGGGGCCAACGTCCTGACTTTC. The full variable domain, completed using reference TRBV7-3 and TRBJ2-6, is GAGVSQTPSNKVTEKGKYVELRCDPISGHTALYWYRQSLGQGPEFLIYFQGTGAADDSGLPNDRFFAVRPEGSVSTLKIQRTERGDSAVYLCASSLGLAGANVLTFGAGSRLTVL.

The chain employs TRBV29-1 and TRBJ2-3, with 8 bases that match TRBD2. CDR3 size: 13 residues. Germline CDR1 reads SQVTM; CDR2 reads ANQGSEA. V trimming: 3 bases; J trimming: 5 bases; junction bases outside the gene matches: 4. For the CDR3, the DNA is TGCAGCGTTGAGGGGACTAGAAGAGATACGCAGTATTTT. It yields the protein CSVEGTRRDTQYF.

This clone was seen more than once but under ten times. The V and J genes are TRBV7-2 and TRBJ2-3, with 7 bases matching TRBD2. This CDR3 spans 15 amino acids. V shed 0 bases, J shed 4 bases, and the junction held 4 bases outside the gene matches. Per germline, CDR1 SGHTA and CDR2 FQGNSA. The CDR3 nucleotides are TGTGCCAGCAGCTTAGCGGGAGGGCCCTCAGATACGCAGTATTTT. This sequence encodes CASSLAGGPSDTQYF.

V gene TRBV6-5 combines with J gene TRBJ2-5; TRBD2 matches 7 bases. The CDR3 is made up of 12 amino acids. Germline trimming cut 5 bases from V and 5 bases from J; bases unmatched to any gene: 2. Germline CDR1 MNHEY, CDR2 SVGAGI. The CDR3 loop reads CASSPGRETQYF. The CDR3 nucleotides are TGTGCCAGCAGTCCCGGGAGGGAGACCCAGTACTTC.

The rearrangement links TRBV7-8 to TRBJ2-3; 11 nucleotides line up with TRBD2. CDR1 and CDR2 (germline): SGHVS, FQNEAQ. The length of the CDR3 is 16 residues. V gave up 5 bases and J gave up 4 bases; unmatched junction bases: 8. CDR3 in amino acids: CASSLRLAGISDTQYF. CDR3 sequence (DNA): TGTGCCAGCAGCCTTAGACTAGCGGGGATATCAGATACGCAGTATTTT. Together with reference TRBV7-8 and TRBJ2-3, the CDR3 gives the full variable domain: GAGVSQSPRYKVAKRGQDVALRCDPISGHVSLFWYQQALGQGPEFLTYFQNEAQLDKSGLPSDRFFAERPEGSVSTLKIQRTQQEDSAVYLCASSLRLAGISDTQYFGPGTRLTVL.

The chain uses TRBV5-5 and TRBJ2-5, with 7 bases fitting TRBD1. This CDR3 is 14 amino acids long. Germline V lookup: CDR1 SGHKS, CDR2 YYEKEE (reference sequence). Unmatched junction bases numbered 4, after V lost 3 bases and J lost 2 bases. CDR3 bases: TGTGCCAGCAGCTCAGACAGGGTTCAAGAGACCCAGTACTTC. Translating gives CASSSDRVQETQYF.

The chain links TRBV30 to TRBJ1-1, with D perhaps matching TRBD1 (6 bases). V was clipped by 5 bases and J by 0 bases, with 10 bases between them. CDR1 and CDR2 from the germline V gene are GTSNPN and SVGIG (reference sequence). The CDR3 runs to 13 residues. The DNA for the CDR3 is TGTGCCTGGGACAGGCGCATGAACACTGAAGCTTTCTTT. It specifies CAWDRRMNTEAFF.

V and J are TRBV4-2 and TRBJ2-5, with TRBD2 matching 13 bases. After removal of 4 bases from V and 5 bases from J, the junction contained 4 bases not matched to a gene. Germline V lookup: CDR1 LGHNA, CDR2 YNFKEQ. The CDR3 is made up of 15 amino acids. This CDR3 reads CASSPGLAGAETQYF. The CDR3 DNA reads TGTGCCAGCAGCCCAGGACTAGCGGGGGCGGAGACCCAGTACTTC.

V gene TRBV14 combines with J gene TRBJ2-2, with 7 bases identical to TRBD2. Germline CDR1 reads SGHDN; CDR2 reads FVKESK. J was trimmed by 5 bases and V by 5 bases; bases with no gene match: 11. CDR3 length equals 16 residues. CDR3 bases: TGTGCCAGCAGCGCGAGAGCGGGAATGGGGACCGGGGAGCTGTTTTTT. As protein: CASSARAGMGTGELFF.

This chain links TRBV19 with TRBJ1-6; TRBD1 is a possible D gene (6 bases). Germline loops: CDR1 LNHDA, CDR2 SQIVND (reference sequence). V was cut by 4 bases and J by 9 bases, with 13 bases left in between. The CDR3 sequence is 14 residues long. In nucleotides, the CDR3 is TGTGCCAGTAGTACGGCAGGGGTCGGTTCACCCCTCCACTTT. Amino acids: CASSTAGVGSPLHF. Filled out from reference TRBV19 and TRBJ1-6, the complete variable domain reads DGGITQSPKYLFRKEGQNVTLSCEQNLNHDAMYWYRQDPGQGLRLIYYSQIVNDFQKGDIAEGYSVSREKKESFPLTVTSAQKNPTAFYLCASSTAGVGSPLHFGNGTRLTVT.

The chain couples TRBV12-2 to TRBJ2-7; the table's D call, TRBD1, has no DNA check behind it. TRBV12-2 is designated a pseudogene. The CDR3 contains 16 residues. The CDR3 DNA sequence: TGTGCAAGTCGCTTAGGGGGACAGGTCCTTACTTACGAGCAGTACTTC. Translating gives CASRLGGQVLTYEQYF.

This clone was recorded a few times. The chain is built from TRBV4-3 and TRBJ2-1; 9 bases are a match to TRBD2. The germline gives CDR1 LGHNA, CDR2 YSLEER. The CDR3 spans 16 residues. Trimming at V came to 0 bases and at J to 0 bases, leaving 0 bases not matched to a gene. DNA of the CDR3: TGCGCCAGCAGCCAAGATAGCGGGAGCTCCTACAATGAGCAGTTCTTC. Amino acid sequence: CASSQDSGSSYNEQFF.

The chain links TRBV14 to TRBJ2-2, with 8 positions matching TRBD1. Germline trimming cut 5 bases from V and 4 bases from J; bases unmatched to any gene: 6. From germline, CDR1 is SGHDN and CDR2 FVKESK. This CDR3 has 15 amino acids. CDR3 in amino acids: CASSGQGRATGELFF. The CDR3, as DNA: TGTGCCAGCAGCGGACAGGGACGCGCCACCGGGGAGCTGTTTTTT.